Listed below are T cell receptor beta chains from one sample, sequenced in a study of early T cells in non-severe SARS-CoV-2 infection. TCRdb processed the 5' RACE reads anew with MiXCR; each CDR3 protein has one entry. The sample lists some 29,000 distinct CDR3 sequences; around 5.1% were seen once. The source material was whole blood. The receptors originated from an adult who was a healthcare worker with PCR-confirmed SARS-CoV-2 infection or an uninfected control (not recorded which). Both conserved end residues are part of each CDR3. D genes are given only for firm matches. Rows give clone size only sometimes, using once, few, many, or a class for an expanded clone.

.	many	TRBV7-2	TRBJ2-1	CASSSRRGKGDRYNEQFF	TGTGCCAGCAGCTCCCGGCGGGGCAAGGGCGACAGATACAATGAGCAGTTCTTC
TRBD2	medium-sized	TRBV7-8	TRBJ2-1	CASSLASGSRNEQFF	TGTGCCAGCAGCTTAGCTAGCGGGAGCCGTAATGAGCAGTTCTTC
TRBD1	many	TRBV20-1	TRBJ2-5	CSAQIYGTGTVETQYF	TGCAGTGCTCAGATCTATGGGACAGGGACGGTCGAGACCCAGTACTTC
TRBD1	many	TRBV20-1	TRBJ1-2	CSAREDRRANYGYTF	TGCAGTGCTAGAGAGGACAGGCGAGCTAACTATGGCTACACCTTC
.	.	TRBV7-9	TRBJ1-1	CASSSLAVNTEAFF	TGTGCCAGCAGCTCGTTGGCTGTGAACACTGAAGCTTTCTTT
TRBD1	many	TRBV6-5	TRBJ1-2	CASSLRGRAGYTF	TGTGCCAGCAGTCTCAGGGGGAGGGCTGGCTACACCTTC
.	few	TRBV20-1	TRBJ1-1	CSAAAGITEAFF	TGCAGTGCTGCGGCAGGAATCACTGAAGCTTTCTTT
.	many	TRBV9	TRBJ1-1	CASSVQGMNTEAFF	TGTGCCAGCAGCGTACAGGGGATGAACACTGAAGCTTTCTTT
.	many	TRBV6-2/TRBV6-3	TRBJ2-3	CASSYSSPDSTDTQYF	TGTGCCAGCAGTTACTCTAGTCCCGATAGCACAGATACGCAGTATTTT
.	many	TRBV6-6	TRBJ1-4	CASRLQGGNEKLFF	TGTGCCAGCAGGCTACAGGGAGGAAACGAAAAACTGTTTTTT
.	many	TRBV7-2	TRBJ2-3	CASSFSGDRADTQYF	TGTGCCAGCAGCTTTAGCGGGGACAGGGCAGATACGCAGTATTTT
TRBD2	.	TRBV6-2/TRBV6-3	TRBJ2-4	CASREAGVSKNIQYF	TGTGCCAGCAGGGAAGCGGGAGTTTCCAAAAACATTCAGTACTTC
TRBD1	.	TRBV4-1	TRBJ1-6	CASSLRTGFYSPLHF	TGCGCCAGCAGCCTCCGGACAGGGTTTTATTCACCCCTCCACTTT
TRBD2	.	TRBV20-1	TRBJ2-1	CSANPPGLAVSSYNEQFF	TGCAGTGCGAATCCACCGGGACTAGCGGTGAGCTCCTACAATGAGCAGTTCTTC
.	many	TRBV15	TRBJ1-1	CATSKGYGVSESKAFF	TGTGCCACCAGCAAAGGCTACGGGGTCTCGGAGTCGAAAGCTTTCTTT
.	few	TRBV9	TRBJ2-7	CASSVAQGADYEQYF	TGTGCCAGCAGCGTAGCGCAGGGTGCGGACTACGAGCAGTACTTC
.	medium-sized	TRBV7-2	TRBJ1-6	CASSLESGPYSPLHF	TGTGCCAGCAGCTTAGAGTCGGGACCTTATTCACCCCTCCACTTT
TRBD1	many	TRBV6-6	TRBJ1-1	CASRDRGRFQDTEAFF	TGTGCCAGCAGGGACAGGGGGCGATTTCAGGACACTGAAGCTTTCTTT
.	many	TRBV20-1	TRBJ1-2	CSARDVRRPAGYYGYTF	TGCAGTGCTAGAGATGTACGCCGACCGGCCGGTTACTATGGCTACACCTTC
TRBD2	many	TRBV5-5	TRBJ2-5	CASSKLAGQETQYF	TGTGCCAGCAGCAAATTAGCGGGACAAGAGACCCAGTACTTC
TRBD2	.	TRBV11-2	TRBJ2-1	CASNRLAGGSNEQFF	TGTGCCAGCAACCGACTAGCGGGAGGAAGTAATGAGCAGTTCTTC
.	.	TRBV12-3/TRBV12-4	TRBJ1-6	CASSLMGYSPLHF	TGTGCCAGCAGTTTAATGGGGTATTCACCCCTCCACTTT
.	many	TRBV5-1	TRBJ1-5	CASSLDGYSNQPQHF	TGCGCCAGCAGCTTGGATGGGTATAGCAATCAGCCCCAGCATTTT
.	few	TRBV18	TRBJ2-5	CASSPTEETQYF	TGTGCCAGCTCACCGACAGAAGAGACCCAGTACTTC
.	few	TRBV29-1	TRBJ2-3	CSVDEGNTQYF	TGCAGCGTTGACGAGGGGAATACGCAGTATTTT
.	many	TRBV2	TRBJ2-3	CASSEADTQYF	TGTGCCAGCAGTGAAGCAGATACGCAGTATTTT
TRBD1	medium-sized	TRBV20-1	TRBJ2-7	CSAKLRDRGYEQYF	TGCAGTGCTAAGCTCAGGGACAGGGGTTACGAGCAGTACTTC
.	many	TRBV3-1	TRBJ2-1	CASSLGNEQFF	TGTGCCAGCAGCCTGGGTAATGAGCAGTTCTTC